A single TCR beta chain is shown here with its context. Germline V gene data show CDR1 as MNHNS and CDR2 as SASEGT. V was clipped by 2 bases and J by 0 bases, with 1 base between them. This CDR3 is built from 12 residues. These data come from a study of control samples from healthy donors and cancer patients. TCRdb keeps only in-frame clones here, not all; method: immunoSEQ multiplex PCR. The profile covers 100,000 to 150,000 clones, with around 93% appearing a single time and less than 2.5% taken by the ten largest. The chain carries TRBV6-1 and TRBJ2-5; D is ambiguous. This clonotype was sampled from a woman aged 45-59 years in good health. The source material was blood. The CDR3 bases are TGTGCCAGCAGTGAAAACCAAGAGACCCAGTACTTC. This encodes CASSENQETQYF.